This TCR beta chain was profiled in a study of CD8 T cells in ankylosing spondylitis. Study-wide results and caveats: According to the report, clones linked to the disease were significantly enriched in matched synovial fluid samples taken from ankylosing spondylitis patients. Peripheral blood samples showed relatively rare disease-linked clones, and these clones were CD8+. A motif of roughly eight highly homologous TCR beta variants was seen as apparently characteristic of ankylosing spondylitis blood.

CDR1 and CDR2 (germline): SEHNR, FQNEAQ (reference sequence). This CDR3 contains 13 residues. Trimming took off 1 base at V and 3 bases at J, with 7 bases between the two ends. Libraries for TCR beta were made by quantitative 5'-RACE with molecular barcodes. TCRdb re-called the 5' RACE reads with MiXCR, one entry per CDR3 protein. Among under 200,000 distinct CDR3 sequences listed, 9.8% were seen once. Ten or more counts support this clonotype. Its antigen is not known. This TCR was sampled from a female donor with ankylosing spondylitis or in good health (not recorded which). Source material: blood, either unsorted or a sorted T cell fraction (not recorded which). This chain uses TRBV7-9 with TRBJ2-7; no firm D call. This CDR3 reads CASSLDGRYEQYF. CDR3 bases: TGTGCCAGCAGCTTAGACGGACGCTACGAGCAGTACTTC.